Listed below are T cell receptor beta chains from one sample, sequenced in a study of tumor-infiltrating lymphocytes in primary liver carcinoma. TCRdb re-derived calls from the multiplex PCR reads in MiXCR, one entry per CDR3 protein. The sample shows hundreds of thousands of distinct CDR3 sequences, nearly 60% of them seen only once. Specimen: peripheral blood. All receptors derive from a woman in her twenties or thirties with primary liver carcinoma and hepatitis B virus infection. Both conserved end residues are part of each CDR3. D genes are given only for firm matches. Some rows have no size entry. The others give once, few or many, or a class for an expanded clone.

abundance	v_gene	j_gene	d_gene	CDR3aa	CDR3nt
many	TRBV6-5	TRBJ1-5	.	CASSPERRQPQHF	TGTGCCAGCAGTCCCGAGAGGCGACAGCCCCAGCATTTT
.	TRBV11-2	TRBJ2-7	TRBD1	CVCSFSQGAGNEQYF	TGTGTCTGCAGTTTTTCCCAGGGGGCTGGAAACGAGCAGTACTTC
.	TRBV6-2/TRBV6-3	TRBJ2-1	.	CASSYLLTGPQSSYNVQFF	TGTGCCAGCAGTTACCTCCTTACAGGGCCGCAGAGCTCCTACAATGTGCAGTTCTTC
.	TRBV6-5	TRBJ2-1	TRBD2	CASSFAGAPNEQFF	TGTGCCAGCAGTTTTGCGGGAGCCCCCAATGAACAGTTCTTC
.	TRBV12-3/TRBV12-4	TRBJ2-7	.	CASSLYYEQYF	TGTGCCAGCAGTTTATACTACGAGCAGTACTTC
.	TRBV11-2	TRBJ2-3	.	CACSLETSTDTQYF	TGTGCCTGCAGCTTAGAAACTAGCACAGATACACAGTATTTT
.	TRBV6-5	TRBJ2-7	TRBD1	CASQYGTGAPLGEQYF	TGTGCCAGTCAGTACGGGACAGGGGCCCCCCTTGGCGAGCAGTACTTC
few	TRBV6-5	TRBJ2-7	TRBD1	CASSYAQGAYEQYF	TGTGCCAGCAGTTACGCACAGGGGGCCTACGAGCAGTACTTC
many	TRBV29-1	TRBJ1-5	.	CSVVISGLGNQPQHF	TGCAGCGTTGTCATCAGTGGATTAGGCAATCAGCCCCAGCATTTT
few	TRBV14	TRBJ1-1	.	CASSHLFGGTEAFF	TGTGCCAGCAGCCACCTATTTGGGGGGACTGAAGCTTTCTTT
many	TRBV12-3/TRBV12-4	TRBJ2-7	.	CASSLRGGSYEQYF	TGTGCCAGCAGTTTAAGGGGGGGCTCCTACGAGCAGTACTTC
.	TRBV29-1	TRBJ2-5	.	CSVEIRETQYF	TGCAGCGTTGAAATCAGAGAGACCCAGTACTTC
many	TRBV6-6	TRBJ2-4	.	CASSPTGLAKNIQYF	TGTGCCAGCAGTCCCACGGGGTTAGCCAAAAACATTCAGTACTTC
many	TRBV6-1	TRBJ2-7	.	CASSEVGYYEQYF	TGTGCCAGCAGTGAAGTAGGGTACTACGAGCAGTACTTC
.	TRBV11-2	TRBJ2-3	TRBD2	CASILAAGGMDTQYF	TGCGCCAGCATCTTAGCAGCGGGAGGGATGGATACGCAGTATTTT
.	TRBV6-2/TRBV6-3	TRBJ2-1	.	CANSSPEGNRNEQFF	TGTGCCAACAGCTCCCCCGAGGGAAATAGAAATGAGCAGTTCTTC
few	TRBV7-3	TRBJ2-1	.	CASSSQRLGPYNEQFF	TGTGCCAGTAGCTCGCAAAGACTAGGCCCCTACAATGAGCAGTTCTTC
once	TRBV11-2	TRBJ2-7	.	CANSLGREITYEQYF	TGTGCCAACAGCTTAGGGCGTGAGATCACCTACGAGCAGTACTTC
.	TRBV29-1	TRBJ1-2	.	CSASGTSYGCTF	.
once	TRBV28	TRBJ1-5	TRBD1	CAGSVSGTGQHF	TGTGCCGGCAGTGTCTCCGGGACAGGCCAGCATTTT
once	TRBV6-6	TRBJ2-3	TRBD2	CASSYPLADTDTQYF	TGTGCCAGCAGTTACCCTCTAGCGGATACAGATACGCAGTATTTT
.	TRBV6-1	TRBJ2-7	TRBD2	CTSRVITSGKGEQYF	TGTACCAGCAGGGTTATCACTAGCGGGAAAGGAGAGCAGTACTTC
once	TRBV5-5	TRBJ1-1	TRBD1	CASSLVEWDRQEAFF	TGTGCCAGCAGTTTGGTCGAGTGGGACAGACAGGAAGCTTTCTTT
once	TRBV11-2	TRBJ2-3	.	CAGSYGSSTDPQYF	TGTGCCGGCAGCTATGGCAGTTCCACAGATCCGCAGTATTTT
.	TRBV11-3	TRBJ2-1	.	CASSLWEAEVQVRGTPHYIEQFF	TGCGCCAGCAGCTTATGGGAGGCAGAGGTACAGGTACGCGGGACTCCTCACTACATTGAGCAGTTCTTC
.	TRBV29-1	TRBJ2-3	.	CSVGQGARGDTLYF	.
.	TRBV24-1	TRBJ2-1	TRBD2	CATRKAGAGGDEQFF	TGTGCCACCAGGAAGGCCGGGGCGGGGGGCGATGAGCAGTTCTTC
.	TRBV29-1	TRBJ1-1	TRBD1	CSVKQQGKNTEAFF	TGCAGCGTCAAACAACAGGGGAAGAACACTGAAGCTTTCTTT
.	TRBV7-9	TRBJ2-7	.	CASSLVGDRSYEQYF	TGTGCCAGCAGCTTAGTGGGGGATCGATCCTACGAGCAGTACTTC
.	TRBV2	TRBJ2-1	.	CASSESHPRDTRGSENEQFF	TGTGCCAGCAGTGAATCCCACCCCCGAGACACAAGGGGCTCCGAGAATGAGCAGTTCTTC
few	TRBV7-8	TRBJ2-5	.	CASSSRGYIHETQYF	TGTGCCAGCAGCTCGAGGGGGTATATACACGAGACCCAGTACTTC